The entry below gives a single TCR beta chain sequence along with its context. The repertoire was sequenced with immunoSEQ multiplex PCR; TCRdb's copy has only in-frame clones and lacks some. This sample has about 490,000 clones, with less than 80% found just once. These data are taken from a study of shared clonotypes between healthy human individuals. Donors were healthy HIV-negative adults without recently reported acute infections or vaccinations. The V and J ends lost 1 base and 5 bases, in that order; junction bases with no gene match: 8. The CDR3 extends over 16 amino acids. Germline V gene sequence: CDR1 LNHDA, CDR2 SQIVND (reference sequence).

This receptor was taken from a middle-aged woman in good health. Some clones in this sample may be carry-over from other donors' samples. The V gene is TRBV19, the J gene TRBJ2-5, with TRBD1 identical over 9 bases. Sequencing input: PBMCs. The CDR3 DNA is TGTGCCAGTAGTATAGGCCCGGGACAGGGATATGAGACCCAGTACTTC. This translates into CASSIGPGQGYETQYF.